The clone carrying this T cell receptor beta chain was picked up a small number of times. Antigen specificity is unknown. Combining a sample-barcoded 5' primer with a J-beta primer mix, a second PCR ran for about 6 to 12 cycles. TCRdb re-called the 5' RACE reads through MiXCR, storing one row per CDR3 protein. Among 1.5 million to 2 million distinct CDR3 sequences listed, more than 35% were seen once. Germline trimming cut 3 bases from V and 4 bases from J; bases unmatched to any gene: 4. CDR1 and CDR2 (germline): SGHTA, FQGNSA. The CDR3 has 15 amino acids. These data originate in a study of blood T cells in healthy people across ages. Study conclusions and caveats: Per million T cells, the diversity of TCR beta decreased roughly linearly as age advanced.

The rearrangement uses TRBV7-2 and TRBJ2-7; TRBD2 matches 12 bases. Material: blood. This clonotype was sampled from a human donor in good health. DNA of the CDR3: TGTGCCAGCAGCTTCGGACTAGCGGGAACTTACGAGCAGTACTTC. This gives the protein CASSFGLAGTYEQYF.